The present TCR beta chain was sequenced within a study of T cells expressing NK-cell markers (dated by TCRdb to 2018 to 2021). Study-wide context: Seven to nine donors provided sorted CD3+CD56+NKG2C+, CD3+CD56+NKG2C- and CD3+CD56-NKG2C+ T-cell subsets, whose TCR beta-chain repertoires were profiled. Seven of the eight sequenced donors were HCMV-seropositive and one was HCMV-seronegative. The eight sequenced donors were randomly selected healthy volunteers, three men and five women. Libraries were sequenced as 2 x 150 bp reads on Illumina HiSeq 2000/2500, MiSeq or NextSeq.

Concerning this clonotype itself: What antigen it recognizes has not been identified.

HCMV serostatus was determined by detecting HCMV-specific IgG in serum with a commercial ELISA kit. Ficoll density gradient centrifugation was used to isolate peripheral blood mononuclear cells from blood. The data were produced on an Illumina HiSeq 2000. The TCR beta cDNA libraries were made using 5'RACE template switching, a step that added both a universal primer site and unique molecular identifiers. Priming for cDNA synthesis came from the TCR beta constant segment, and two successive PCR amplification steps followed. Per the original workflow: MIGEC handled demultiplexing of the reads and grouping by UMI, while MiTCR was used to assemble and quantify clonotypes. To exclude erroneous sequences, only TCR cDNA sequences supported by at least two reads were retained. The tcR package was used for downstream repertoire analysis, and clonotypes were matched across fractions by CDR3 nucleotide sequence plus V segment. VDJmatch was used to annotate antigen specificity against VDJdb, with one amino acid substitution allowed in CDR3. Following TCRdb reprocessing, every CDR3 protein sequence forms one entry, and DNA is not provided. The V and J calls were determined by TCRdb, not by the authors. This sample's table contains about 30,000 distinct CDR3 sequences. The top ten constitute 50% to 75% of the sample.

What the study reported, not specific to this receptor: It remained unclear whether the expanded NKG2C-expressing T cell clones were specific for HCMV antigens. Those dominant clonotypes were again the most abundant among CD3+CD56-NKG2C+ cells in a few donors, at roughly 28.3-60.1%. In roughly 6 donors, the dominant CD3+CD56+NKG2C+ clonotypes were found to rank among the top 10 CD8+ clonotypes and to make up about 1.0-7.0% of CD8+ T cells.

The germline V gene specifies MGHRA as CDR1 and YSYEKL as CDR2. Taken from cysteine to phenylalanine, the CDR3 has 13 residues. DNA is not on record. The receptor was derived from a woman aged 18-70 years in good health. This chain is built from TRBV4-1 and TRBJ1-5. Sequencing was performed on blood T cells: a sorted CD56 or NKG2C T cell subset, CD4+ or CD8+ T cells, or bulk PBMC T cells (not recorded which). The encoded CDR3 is CASSQVGGEPQHF.